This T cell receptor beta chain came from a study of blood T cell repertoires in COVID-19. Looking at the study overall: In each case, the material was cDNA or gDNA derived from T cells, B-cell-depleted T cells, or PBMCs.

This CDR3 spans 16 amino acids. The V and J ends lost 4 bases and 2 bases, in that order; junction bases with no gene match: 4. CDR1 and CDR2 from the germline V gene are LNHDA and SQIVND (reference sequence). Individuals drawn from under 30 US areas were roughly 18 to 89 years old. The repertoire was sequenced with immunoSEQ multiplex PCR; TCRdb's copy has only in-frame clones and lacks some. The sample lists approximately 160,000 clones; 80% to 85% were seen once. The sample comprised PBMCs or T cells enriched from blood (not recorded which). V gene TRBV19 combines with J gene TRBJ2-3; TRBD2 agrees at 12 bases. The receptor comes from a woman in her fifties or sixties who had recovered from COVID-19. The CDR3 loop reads CASSTGLAGFTDTQYF. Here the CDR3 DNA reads TGTGCCAGTAGTACCGGACTAGCGGGGTTCACAGATACGCAGTATTTT.